The 28 T cell receptor beta chains below come from one sample, sequenced in a study of T cells in localized non-small cell lung cancer. Using immunoSEQ multiplex PCR, the repertoire was profiled, and TCRdb retains in-frame clones only, with some absent. The sample includes some 18,000 clones, about 83% of them seen just once. The sequencing here drew on peripheral blood, taken before any cancer treatment. Receptors were obtained from a man aged 40-75 years with stage I lung adenocarcinoma.

This clone was observed once. The genes are TRBV19 and TRBJ1-3; no clear D gene. V was clipped by 7 bases and J by 0 bases, with 10 bases between them. Germline CDR1 is LNHDA and CDR2 is SQIVND (reference sequence). The CDR3 is 14 amino acids. The CDR3 DNA reads as TGTGCCAGTATGTGGGCGAGCTCTGGAAACACCATATATTTT. Its translation is CASMWASSGNTIYF.

This rearrangement joins TRBV9 to TRBJ1-3; TRBD1 aligns across 8 bases. CDR1 is SGDLS, CDR2 YYNGEE, per germline. The V segment lost 4 bases and the J segment 1 base; nucleotides outside the gene matches: 4. The CDR3 runs to 15 residues. CDR3 sequence reads: CASSLTGGSGNTIYF. CDR3 DNA sequence: TGTGCCAGCAGCCTAACAGGGGGATCTGGAAACACCATATATTTT.

The chain is built from TRBV6-6 and TRBJ2-3; TRBD1 matches at 7 bases. J was trimmed by 1 base and V by 7 bases; bases with no gene match: 11. The CDR3 totals 16 residues. Per germline, CDR1 MNHNY and CDR2 SVGAGI (reference sequence). CDR3 nucleotide sequence: TGTGCCAGCAAACAGACAGGGATCTTCGGCACAGATACGCAGTATTTT. This sequence encodes CASKQTGIFGTDTQYF.

This chain connects TRBV10-3 to TRBJ2-3; 9 bases are a match to TRBD2. The CDR3 totals 16 residues. The germline gives CDR1 ENHRY, CDR2 SYGVKD. The J segment lost 1 base and the V segment lost 4 bases, leaving 6 bases of the junction unmatched. CDR3 nucleotides: TGTGCCATCAGTGGGACTAGCGAAACCGGCACAGATACGCAGTATTTT. It specifies CAISGTSETGTDTQYF.

This clone was found a few times. V and J are TRBV27 and TRBJ2-7; 12 positions match TRBD1. This CDR3 region has 15 residues. The germline V gene has CDR1 MNHEY and CDR2 SMNVEV (reference sequence). V lost 0 bases, J lost 5 bases, and 2 bases stayed unmatched. CDR3 loop: CASSLSGQGADEQYF. The CDR3 bases are TGTGCCAGCAGTTTATCGGGACAGGGGGCGGACGAGCAGTACTTC.

V usage is TRBV18 and J usage is TRBJ2-7; 7 bases align to TRBD1. Germline V gene data show CDR1 as KGHSH and CDR2 as LQKENI. V lost 3 bases and J lost 6; bases outside the gene matches: 8. The CDR3 has 14 residues. CDR3 sequence: CASSPQQGLAEQYF. The DNA for the CDR3 is TGTGCCAGCTCACCGCAACAGGGGCTCGCCGAGCAGTACTTC.

The rearrangement links TRBV7-1 to TRBJ1-2; weak D call: TRBD1 (5 bases). TRBV7-1 belongs to the ORF category, with a function that is uncertain. Trimming cost V 4 bases and J 4 bases, with 16 bases left between them. This CDR3 has 15 residues. CDR3: CASSLALSQVYGYTF. Here the CDR3 DNA reads TGTGCCAGCAGCTTAGCGCTTTCACAGGTCTATGGCTACACCTTC.

The V gene is TRBV6-5, the J gene TRBJ1-2; no firm D call. The germline V gene encodes CDR1 MNHEY and CDR2 SVGAGI. The CDR3 is made up of 12 amino acids. V lost 5 bases and J 8 bases, leaving 12 bases between the germline ends. The CDR3 spells CASSDPTRGYTF. In DNA form, the CDR3 reads TGTGCCAGCAGTGATCCTACTCGGGGCTACACCTTC.

This sequence joins TRBV23-1 and TRBJ2-5; 12 bases fit TRBD2. TRBV23-1 is sorted into the ORF group, with uncertain function. The V segment lost 8 bases and the J segment 4 bases; nucleotides outside the gene matches: 8. The CDR3 runs 15 residues. The DNA for the CDR3 is TGCGCCAGCCTTCGACTAGCGGGAGTTCGAGAGACCCAGTACTTC. Residues: CASLRLAGVRETQYF.

The chain is built from TRBV5-5 and TRBJ1-5; the D gene is possibly TRBD1 (6 bases). Trimming pared 8 bases from V and 7 bases from J, leaving 16 bases between. The CDR3 is made up of 13 amino acids. Germline V gives CDR1 SGHKS, CDR2 YYEKEE (reference sequence). DNA of the CDR3: TGTGCCAGGGGTAAGGGGGTGGCCCAGCCCCAGCATTTT. Amino acids: CARGKGVAQPQHF.

This clone appeared a single time. The rearrangement joins TRBV29-1 to TRBJ1-1; D call uncertain. Germline-derived CDR1 and CDR2 are SQVTM and ANQGSEA. This CDR3 has 13 amino acids. Trimming took off 2 bases at V and 0 bases at J, with 7 bases between the two ends. CDR3 bases: TGCAGCGTTGAATGGCGGATGAACACTGAAGCTTTCTTT. This sequence encodes CSVEWRMNTEAFF.

This sequence joins TRBV10-3 and TRBJ2-3; 9 bases agree with TRBD2. Per germline, CDR1 ENHRY and CDR2 SYGVKD. V shed 10 bases and J 4 bases; nucleotides not matched to a gene: 12. CDR3 length equals 15 residues. CDR3 DNA sequence: TGTGCCACCGCAAGGAGTAGCGGGGGAGCAGATACGCAGTATTTT. Its translation is CATARSSGGADTQYF.

The chain joins TRBV5-4 to TRBJ2-3; 10 nucleotides align to TRBD1. V lost 4 bases and J lost 4; bases outside the gene matches: 9. CDR1 is SGHNT, CDR2 YYREEE, per germline (reference sequence). This CDR3 spans 16 amino acids. The CDR3 protein is CASSGAGTGVSDTQYF. DNA for the CDR3: TGTGCCAGCAGCGGGGCCGGGACAGGGGTATCAGATACGCAGTATTTT.

V and J are TRBV15 and TRBJ2-7; a weak D match, TRBD2 (5 bases). The CDR3 has 16 residues. CDR1 and CDR2 from the germline V gene are LNHNV and YYDKDF (reference sequence). V lost 0 bases and J 2 bases, leaving 14 bases between the germline ends. The CDR3 spells CATSRERGLAAYEQYF. In DNA, the CDR3 is TGTGCCACCAGCAGAGAGCGAGGGCTAGCAGCCTACGAGCAGTACTTC.

The chain has TRBV18 and TRBJ2-1; D not resolved. Germline loops: CDR1 KGHSH, CDR2 LQKENI. The CDR3 sequence is 15 residues long. Trimming stripped 4 bases from V and 0 bases from J, with 10 bases between. This CDR3 reads CASSRRGVSYNEQFF. CDR3 in DNA: TGTGCCAGCTCACGGAGAGGTGTCTCCTACAATGAGCAGTTCTTC.

The chain carries TRBV7-2 and TRBJ2-7; 9 bases align to TRBD1. The CDR3 sequence is 13 residues long. Looked up from germline, CDR1 is SGHTA and CDR2 is FQGNSA. The V gene end was trimmed by 5 bases and the J gene end by 4 bases; junction bases not matched to a gene: 3. CDR3 nucleotide sequence: TGTGCCAGCAGCCAGGACAGGGGTTACGAGCAGTACTTC. This gives the protein CASSQDRGYEQYF. Together with reference TRBV7-2 and TRBJ2-7, the CDR3 gives the full variable domain: GAGVSQSPSNKVTEKGKDVELRCDPISGHTALYWYRQSLGQGLEFLIYFQGNSAPDKSGLPSDRFSAERTGGSVSTLTIQRTQQEDSAVYLCASSQDRGYEQYFGPGTRLTVT.

This rearrangement joins TRBV5-5 to TRBJ2-4, with D tentatively TRBD1 (6 bases). The CDR3 length is 16 residues. Trimming removed 4 bases at V and 0 bases at J, with 14 bases between. Germline V gene sequence: CDR1 SGHKS, CDR2 YYEKEE (reference sequence). The CDR3 DNA follows: TGTGCCAGCAGCCTGCAGGGACATTTAGCCAAAAACATTCAGTACTTC. This translates into CASSLQGHLAKNIQYF.

This chain uses TRBV28 with TRBJ1-4, with D tentatively TRBD1 (5 bases). There are 14 residues in the CDR3. The ends were cut back, 3 bases at V and 8 bases at J, with 13 bases in the middle. The germline V gene encodes CDR1 MDHEN and CDR2 SYDVKM. In DNA, the CDR3 is TGTGCCAGCAGTTTCTTTCAGGGTCAAGAAAAACTGTTTTTT. Protein sequence: CASSFFQGQEKLFF.

This clone has only one observation. The gene calls are TRBV11-1 and TRBJ2-5; TRBD2 matches at 7 bases. This CDR3 is built from 13 residues. The V and J ends lost 3 bases and 5 bases, in that order; junction bases with no gene match: 3. Germline values: CDR1 SGHAT, CDR2 FQDESV (reference sequence). In DNA, the CDR3 is TGTGCCAGCAGCTTCGCGGGAGTGGAGACCCAGTACTTC. Translated: CASSFAGVETQYF.

This rearrangement joins TRBV19 to TRBJ2-7; TRBD2 matches 9 bases. The V and J ends lost 3 bases and 0 bases, in that order; junction bases with no gene match: 6. Germline CDR1 LNHDA, CDR2 SQIVND (reference sequence). The CDR3 spans 16 residues. For the CDR3, the DNA is TGTGCCAGTAGTATCGCCTCTAGCGGGATCTCCTACGAGCAGTACTTC. This gives the protein CASSIASSGISYEQYF.

The CDR3 DNA follows: TGCGCCAGCAGCCAAGAAGCCTTGGGTGTGAGGGGCTATGGCTACACCTTC. It yields the protein CASSQEALGVRGYGYTF. This chain links TRBV4-3 with TRBJ1-2; D might be TRBD1 (5 bases). Per the germline V gene, CDR1 is LGHNA and CDR2 is YSLEER. This CDR3 has 17 residues. V was pared by 0 bases and J by 4 bases, with 18 bases between.

The gene calls are TRBV19 and TRBJ1-1; D remains ambiguous. This CDR3 is built from 18 residues. The germline CDR1 and CDR2 sequences are LNHDA and SQIVND (reference sequence). The ends were cut back, 3 bases at V and 3 bases at J, with 23 bases in the middle. CDR3 in amino acids: CASSIFFPGKEAYTEAFF. The CDR3 bases are TGTGCCAGTAGTATTTTTTTCCCCGGAAAGGAAGCCTACACTGAAGCTTTCTTT.

The genes are TRBV5-1 and TRBJ2-1; 10 nucleotides match TRBD2. Germline-derived CDR1 and CDR2 are SGHRS and YFSETQ. The CDR3 covers 15 residues. J lost 7 bases, V lost 0 bases, and 4 bases had no gene match. CDR3 loop: CASSLETSGVNEQFF. As DNA, the CDR3 is TGCGCCAGCAGCTTGGAAACTAGCGGGGTAAATGAGCAGTTCTTC.

This chain joins TRBV7-6 and TRBJ2-5; no reliable D call. The CDR3 is made up of 11 amino acids. The germline gives CDR1 SGHVS, CDR2 FNYEAQ. Between the trimmed V and J ends, which lost 2 bases and 9 bases, there was a span of 7 bases. CDR3 residues: CASSLNSAQYF. The DNA for the CDR3 is TGTGCCAGCAGCTTAAACTCCGCCCAGTACTTC. Variable domain in full (rest from reference TRBV7-6 and TRBJ2-5): GAGVSQSPRYKVTKRGQDVALRCDPISGHVSLYWYRQALGQGPEFLTYFNYEAQQDKSGLPNDRFSAERPEGSISTLTIQRTEQRDSAMYRCASSLNSAQYFGPGTRLLVL.

V gene TRBV6-5 combines with J gene TRBJ1-1; no clear D gene. Looked up from germline, CDR1 is MNHEY and CDR2 is SVGAGI. V was cut by 6 bases and J by 2 bases, with 10 bases left in between. The CDR3 spans 13 residues. In DNA, the CDR3 is TGTGCCAGCAGGAAGAAACTCAACACTGAAGCTTTCTTT. As protein: CASRKKLNTEAFF.

The rearrangement joins TRBV28 to TRBJ2-3; D is possibly TRBD2 (6 bases). Trimming left V 7 bases short and J 4 bases short, with 12 bases between. The CDR3 is 13 residues long. The germline gives CDR1 MDHEN, CDR2 SYDVKM. CDR3 amino acids: CASIAGGADTQYF. The CDR3 DNA reads TGTGCCAGCATCGCTGGAGGGGCAGATACGCAGTATTTT. Full variable domain (missing parts from reference TRBV28 and TRBJ2-3): DVKVTQSSRYLVKRTGEKVFLECVQDMDHENMFWYRQDPGLGLRLIYFSYDVKMKEKGDIPEGYSVSREKKERFSLILESASTNQTSMYLCASIAGGADTQYFGPGTRLTVL.

The genes are TRBV7-8 and TRBJ1-5; D unresolved. The V end was cut by 6 bases, the J end by 0 bases, with 9 bases between. This CDR3 comprises 14 residues. Per germline, CDR1 SGHVS and CDR2 FQNEAQ. CDR3 sequence reads: CASSINYSNQPQHF. The CDR3 coding sequence is TGTGCCAGCAGTATAAATTATAGCAATCAGCCCCAGCATTTT.

The genes are TRBV27 and TRBJ2-1; D is perhaps TRBD1 or TRBD2 (5 bases each). The germline V gene encodes CDR1 MNHEY and CDR2 SMNVEV (reference sequence). Trimming removed 1 base from V and 0 bases from J, with 10 bases in between. CDR3 length: 16 residues. The DNA of the CDR3 is TGTGCCAGCAGTTTATTGGGGGTGAGCTCCTACAATGAGCAGTTCTTC. It is translated as CASSLLGVSSYNEQFF.